Below, 31 T cell receptor beta chains from the same sample are listed, as sequenced in a study of CD8+CD57+ T cells in acquired aplastic anemia. Those patients picked for sequencing had displayed CD8+CD57+ cell expansion on flow cytometry. Genomic DNA, serving as template, underwent TCR beta VDJ and CDR3 profiling. Each CDR3 protein is one row after TCRdb ran MiXCR on the reads. Of about 290,000 distinct CDR3 sequences listed, under 65% were seen once; the top ten hold 1.3%. The source material was sorted CD4+, CD8+, or CD8+CD57+ T cells (not recorded which) from PBMCs. Every receptor here comes from a human donor with aplastic anemia.

This clonotype was seen repeatedly, ten times or more. The chain carries TRBV20-1 and TRBJ2-7; possible D gene TRBD2, 5 bases. CDR1 and CDR2 (germline): DFQATT, SNEGSKA (reference sequence). There are 12 residues in the CDR3. Trimming took off 6 bases at V and 6 bases at J, with 15 bases between the two ends. As DNA, the CDR3 is TGCAGTGCCCGAGTCACGGAGGTCGAGCAGTACGTC. This encodes CSARVTEVEQYV.

The sample holds many counts of this clonotype. The genes are TRBV5-8 and TRBJ1-6; D call uncertain. V dropped 0 bases and J dropped 10 bases, with 17 bases sitting between them. The CDR3 is 16 amino acids. Germline V lookup: CDR1 SGHTS, CDR2 YDEGEE. The CDR3 is CASSLVSGSVSSPLHF. The CDR3 coding sequence is TGTGCCAGCAGCTTGGTTTCGGGGTCGGTGTCCTCACCCCTCCACTTT.

This clonotype was observed at least ten times. The J gene is TRBJ1-3, the V gene TRBV5-5, with a possible D match to TRBD1 (6 bases). Germline V gene sequence: CDR1 SGHKS, CDR2 YYEKEE (reference sequence). The germline V and J ends were trimmed by 0 bases and 9 bases, with 10 bases remaining between them. The CDR3 length is 13 residues. CDR3 nucleotide sequence: TGTGCCAGCAGCTTGGAAGAGGGGGGCACCATATATTTT. Protein sequence: CASSLEEGGTIYF.

This clonotype has only a few counts. The genes are TRBV10-3 and TRBJ2-1, with D perhaps matching TRBD2 (6 bases). In germline, CDR1 is ENHRY, CDR2 SYGVKD. V dropped 11 bases and J dropped 3 bases, with 11 bases sitting between them. The CDR3 consists of 12 residues. CDR3 sequence: CASGTFYNEQFF. The CDR3 nucleotides are TGTGCCTCAGGGACTTTCTACAATGAGCAGTTCTTC.

The rearrangement uses TRBV7-8 and TRBJ1-6; unclear D gene. Germline V CDR1 and CDR2: SGHVS, FQNEAQ. Trimming took 2 bases from V and 9 from J, leaving 8 bases between them. This CDR3 region has 13 residues. The CDR3 DNA follows: TGTGCCAGCAGCTTATTGGGGATTTCACCCCTCCACTTT. The encoded protein is CASSLLGISPLHF.

This clonotype was seen at least ten times. The chain links TRBV5-6 to TRBJ1-6, with a possible D match to TRBD1 (5 bases). From germline, CDR1 is SGHDT and CDR2 YYEEEE. V was clipped by 1 base and J by 6 bases, with 14 bases between them. This CDR3 comprises 16 residues. CDR3 coding DNA: TGTGCCAGCAGCTTGCCCCTACGGGGGATTAATTCACCCCTCCACTTT. Residues: CASSLPLRGINSPLHF. Based on the CDR3 plus reference TRBV5-6 and TRBJ1-6, the full variable domain is DAGVTQSPTHLIKTRGQQVTLRCSPKSGHDTVSWYQQALGQGPQFIFQYYEEEERQRGNFPDRFSGHQFPNYSSELNVNALLLGDSALYLCASSLPLRGINSPLHFGNGTRLTVT.

This clonotype was counted ten times or more. The chain links TRBV13 to TRBJ2-1, with 7 bases fitting TRBD1. V shed 6 bases and J 5 bases; nucleotides not matched to a gene: 10. Germline assignment: CDR1 PRHDT and CDR2 FYEKMQ (reference sequence). The CDR3 contains 15 residues. The CDR3: CASRYDRERNNEQFF. The DNA of the CDR3 is TGTGCCAGCAGGTACGACAGGGAACGGAACAATGAGCAGTTCTTC.

V is TRBV19 and J is TRBJ2-6, with D hard to call. Germline CDR1 is LNHDA and CDR2 is SQIVND (reference sequence). Trimming removed 4 bases from V and 0 bases from J, with 4 bases in between. This CDR3 region has 14 residues. In nucleotides, the CDR3 is TGTGCCAGTAGTAGGCTCTCTGGGGCCAACGTCCTGACTTTC. This translates into CASSRLSGANVLTF.

V is TRBV20-1 and J is TRBJ1-5, with a tentative D call TRBD1 (5 bases). The CDR3 is 15 amino acids. With 7 bases removed from V and 1 base from J, the gap between germline ends came to 17 bases. The germline CDR1 and CDR2 sequences are DFQATT and SNEGSKA (reference sequence). The CDR3, as DNA: TGCAGTGGAACTTCGACAGAGGGGAGCAATCAGCCCCAGCATTTT. Translation gives CSGTSTEGSNQPQHF.

Many counts were recorded for this clonotype. The chain joins TRBV25-1 to TRBJ1-3; D is undetermined. V was clipped by 7 bases and J by 0 bases, with 7 bases between them. Germline CDR1 is MGHDK and CDR2 is SYGVNS. The CDR3 length is 13 residues. CDR3 amino acids: CASTPRSGNTIYF. The CDR3 DNA reads TGTGCCAGCACGCCCCGCTCTGGAAACACCATATATTTT.

This clonotype was detected a few times. The chain combines TRBV14 with TRBJ2-1; no reliable D call. Trimming removed 4 bases at V and 1 base at J, with 17 bases between. The V gene's germline CDR1 is SGHDN and CDR2 FVKESK. The length of the CDR3 is 17 residues. The CDR3 nucleotides are TGTGCCAGCAGCCTGGGATTGGGTGGGTGGTCCTACAATGAGCAGTTCTTC. It encodes CASSLGLGGWSYNEQFF. Using reference TRBV14 and TRBJ2-1 for the parts outside the CDR3, the full variable domain is EAGVTQFPSHSVIEKGQTVTLRCDPISGHDNLYWYRRVMGKEIKFLLHFVKESKQDESGMPNNRFLAERTGGTYSTLKVQPAELEDSGVYFCASSLGLGGWSYNEQFFGPGTRLTVL.

V gene TRBV6-6 combines with J gene TRBJ2-5; TRBD1 aligns across 7 bases. Germline V gene lookup returns CDR1 MNHNY and CDR2 SVGAGI (reference sequence). Trimming removed 8 bases from V and 6 bases from J; junction bases left unmatched: 12. CDR3 length equals 14 residues. The CDR3: CASGIQGFPKTQYF. The CDR3 nucleotides are TGTGCCAGCGGGATACAGGGGTTTCCCAAGACCCAGTACTTC.

The CDR3 spells CATSRHNRDRGPQNQPQHF. In nucleotides, the CDR3 is TGTGCCACCAGCAGACACAACCGGGACAGGGGGCCGCAGAATCAGCCCCAGCATTTT. The chain has TRBV15 and TRBJ1-5; 12 nucleotides align to TRBD1. Germline V gene sequence: CDR1 LNHNV, CDR2 YYDKDF (reference sequence). This CDR3 region has 19 residues. V shed 2 bases, J shed 4 bases, and the junction held 12 bases outside the gene matches.

The V and J genes are TRBV7-9 and TRBJ2-5; 7 bases agree with TRBD1. Per germline, CDR1 SEHNR and CDR2 FQNEAQ (reference sequence). The CDR3 consists of 15 residues. The V and J ends lost 4 bases and 2 bases, in that order; junction bases with no gene match: 7. The CDR3 here is CASSSLGQTQETQYF. Here the CDR3 DNA reads TGTGCCAGCAGCTCCTTGGGACAGACTCAAGAGACCCAGTACTTC. Complete variable domain (other parts from reference TRBV7-9 and TRBJ2-5): DTGVSQNPRHKITKRGQNVTFRCDPISEHNRLYWYRQTLGQGPEFLTYFQNEAQLEKSRLLSDRFSAERPKGSFSTLEIQRTEQGDSAMYLCASSSLGQTQETQYFGPGTRLLVL.

This clonotype was seen at least ten times. This chain joins TRBV15 and TRBJ2-1; D possibly corresponds to TRBD2 (6 bases). The CDR3 runs 16 residues. Germline V lookup: CDR1 LNHNV, CDR2 YYDKDF (reference sequence). Trimming took 1 base from V and 7 from J, leaving 17 bases between them. DNA for the CDR3: TGTGCCACCAGCAGAGCTTTGGGACTCCCTCAGAATGAGCAGTTCTTC. Translating it yields CATSRALGLPQNEQFF.

V gene TRBV6-5 combines with J gene TRBJ2-7, with 8 bases matching TRBD1. V was clipped by 2 bases and J by 2 bases; unmatched bases: 8. CDR1 MNHEY and CDR2 SVGAGI come from the germline V gene. CDR3 length: 16 residues. CDR3 sequence: CASSYLSDRAPYEQYF. In nucleotides, the CDR3 is TGTGCCAGCAGTTACCTATCGGACAGGGCGCCCTACGAGCAGTACTTC.

The CDR3 sequence: CSVKDSLNTEAFF. The CDR3 nucleotides are TGCAGCGTAAAGGACAGCCTGAACACTGAAGCTTTCTTT. The rearrangement joins TRBV29-1 to TRBJ1-1, with D perhaps matching TRBD1 (6 bases). Germline V CDR1 and CDR2: SQVTM, ANQGSEA. V was pared by 6 bases and J by 0 bases, with 11 bases between. This CDR3 spans 13 amino acids. The variable domain in full, with the rest retrieved from reference TRBV29-1 and TRBJ1-1, is SAVISQKPSRDICQRGTSLTIQCQVDSQVTMMFWYRQQPGQSLTLIATANQGSEATYESGFVIDKFPISRPNLTFSTLTVSNMSPEDSSIYLCSVKDSLNTEAFFGQGTRLTVV.

This clonotype was seen a few times. V usage is TRBV7-8 and J usage is TRBJ2-7; the D is unclear. There are 12 residues in the CDR3. Germline values: CDR1 SGHVS, CDR2 FQNEAQ. Between the trimmed V and J ends, which lost 0 bases and 7 bases, there was a span of 7 bases. CDR3 bases: TGTGCCAGCAGCTTAGCGGGTCTGGAGCAGTACTTC. It yields the protein CASSLAGLEQYF.

This clonotype was seen many times. The rearrangement joins TRBV7-6 to TRBJ2-3; D unclear. The germline CDR1 and CDR2 sequences are SGHVS and FNYEAQ. The CDR3 loop spans 13 amino acids. Deletions cut 1 base from V and 2 bases from J, with 4 bases between. Written as DNA, the CDR3 is TGTGCCAGCAGCTTAGAATACACAGATACGCAGTATTTT. The encoded protein is CASSLEYTDTQYF.

The chain combines TRBV24-1 with TRBJ1-5; a weak D match, TRBD1 (5 bases). The germline V gene has CDR1 KGHDR and CDR2 SFDVKD. Trimming stripped 11 bases from V and 5 bases from J, with 24 bases between. The CDR3 covers 16 residues. The CDR3 loop is CASSYGGVGSDQPQHF. The CDR3 DNA reads as TGTGCCAGCAGCTATGGGGGGGTCGGGTCCGATCAGCCCCAGCATTTT.

This chain joins TRBV5-5 and TRBJ2-5, with D maybe TRBD1 (6 bases). This CDR3 has 14 residues. Germline-derived CDR1 and CDR2 are SGHKS and YYEKEE (reference sequence). The germline V and J ends were trimmed by 5 bases and 4 bases, with 15 bases remaining between them. The CDR3 here is CASSNPQGRETQYF. CDR3 DNA: TGTGCCAGCAGTAACCCACAGGGCCGAGAGACCCAGTACTTC. Variable domain in full (rest from reference TRBV5-5 and TRBJ2-5): DAGVTQSPTHLIKTRGQQVTLRCSPISGHKSVSWYQQVLGQGPQFIFQYYEKEERGRGNFPDRFSARQFPNYSSELNVNALLLGDSALYLCASSNPQGRETQYFGPGTRLLVL.

The rearrangement uses TRBV7-2 and TRBJ1-2, with D possibly matching TRBD1 (6 bases). The CDR3 sequence is 14 residues long. Trimming took off 5 bases at V and 12 bases at J, with 22 bases between the two ends. Germline V gives CDR1 SGHTA, CDR2 FQGNSA. CDR3 nucleotides: TGTGCCAGCAGCCATCGACAGGAACTGACTGGAAACACCTTC. The encoded protein is CASSHRQELTGNTF.

The chain joins TRBV10-3 to TRBJ2-3; D call uncertain. This CDR3 has 13 residues. Trimming left V 10 bases short and J 2 bases short, with 13 bases between. The germline gives CDR1 ENHRY, CDR2 SYGVKD. CDR3 in amino acids: CATRPPHTDTQYF. CDR3 DNA sequence: TGTGCCACCCGGCCTCCCCACACAGATACGCAGTATTTT.

This clonotype appeared many times. The chain employs TRBV12-3 or TRBV12-4 and TRBJ2-3; 9 nucleotides match TRBD2. This CDR3 has 18 residues. V shed 4 bases and J 3 bases; nucleotides not matched to a gene: 14. CDR3 sequence: CASSYQRRSSGTTDTQYF. The CDR3 DNA is TGTGCCAGCAGTTATCAACGTAGGTCTAGCGGGACGACAGATACGCAGTATTTT.

Ten or more counts support this clonotype. The chain uses TRBV11-2 and TRBJ2-3, with D unresolved. The CDR3 extends over 14 amino acids. V lost 4 bases to trimming and J lost 1 base, with 9 bases between them. CDR1 is SGHAT, CDR2 FQNNGV, per germline. The CDR3 coding sequence is TGTGCCAGCAGCTCGATAGCAGGCACAGATACGCAGTATTTT. Its protein product is CASSSIAGTDTQYF.

This rearrangement joins TRBV10-3 to TRBJ2-2; TRBD2 agrees at 10 bases. The V and J ends lost 5 bases and 6 bases, in that order; junction bases with no gene match: 9. CDR3 size: 16 residues. Looked up from germline, CDR1 is ENHRY and CDR2 is SYGVKD. In nucleotides, the CDR3 is TGTGCCATCAGTCCTAGCGGGAGTAAGGTGGCCGGGGAGCTGTTTTTT. It yields the protein CAISPSGSKVAGELFF.

V gene TRBV6-2 or TRBV6-3 combines with J gene TRBJ1-6, with 9 bases lining up with TRBD1. This CDR3 comprises 13 residues. V trimming: 10 bases; J trimming: 9 bases; junction bases outside the gene matches: 7. Germline values: CDR1 MNHEY, CDR2 SVGEGT. CDR3 residues: CATAGTGSSPLHF. CDR3 DNA: TGTGCCACCGCGGGGACAGGGAGTTCACCCCTCCACTTT.

Only a few counts were recorded for this clonotype. V is TRBV24-1 and J is TRBJ2-2, with 8 bases aligning to TRBD2. Trimming at V came to 4 bases and at J to 4 bases, leaving 7 bases not matched to a gene. The CDR3 runs 16 residues. The V gene's germline CDR1 is KGHDR and CDR2 SFDVKD. The CDR3 nucleotides read TGTGCCACCAGTGACCCGGGACTAGTCCGCACCGGGGAGCTGTTTTTT. This sequence encodes CATSDPGLVRTGELFF.

This clonotype was detected a few times. The chain has TRBV15 and TRBJ1-2, with D unresolved. CDR1 is LNHNV and CDR2 is YYDKDF in the germline V gene (reference sequence). V was shortened by 1 base and J by 7 bases, with 7 bases between the two germline ends. This CDR3 contains 12 residues. DNA for the CDR3: TGTGCCACCAGCAGAGGAAGCCGTGGCTACACCTTC. Translated, it gives CATSRGSRGYTF.

The chain couples TRBV15 to TRBJ2-5; D gene ambiguous. Trimming stripped 0 bases from V and 1 base from J, with 18 bases between. There are 18 residues in the CDR3. Germline lookup yields CDR1 LNHNV and CDR2 YYDKDF (reference sequence). The CDR3 coding sequence is TGTGCCACCAGCAGAGATCGGGCCAACCAAAGGTCCCAAGAGACCCAGTACTTC. As protein: CATSRDRANQRSQETQYF.

V gene TRBV19 combines with J gene TRBJ1-1, with TRBD1 matching 7 bases. The CDR3 length is 13 residues. After removal of 10 bases from V and 2 bases from J, the junction contained 7 bases not matched to a gene. Germline CDR1 reads LNHDA; CDR2 reads SQIVND (reference sequence). The CDR3 loop is CATGGGGNTEAFF. The CDR3 nucleotides are TGTGCCACCGGCGGAGGGGGCAACACTGAAGCTTTCTTT.